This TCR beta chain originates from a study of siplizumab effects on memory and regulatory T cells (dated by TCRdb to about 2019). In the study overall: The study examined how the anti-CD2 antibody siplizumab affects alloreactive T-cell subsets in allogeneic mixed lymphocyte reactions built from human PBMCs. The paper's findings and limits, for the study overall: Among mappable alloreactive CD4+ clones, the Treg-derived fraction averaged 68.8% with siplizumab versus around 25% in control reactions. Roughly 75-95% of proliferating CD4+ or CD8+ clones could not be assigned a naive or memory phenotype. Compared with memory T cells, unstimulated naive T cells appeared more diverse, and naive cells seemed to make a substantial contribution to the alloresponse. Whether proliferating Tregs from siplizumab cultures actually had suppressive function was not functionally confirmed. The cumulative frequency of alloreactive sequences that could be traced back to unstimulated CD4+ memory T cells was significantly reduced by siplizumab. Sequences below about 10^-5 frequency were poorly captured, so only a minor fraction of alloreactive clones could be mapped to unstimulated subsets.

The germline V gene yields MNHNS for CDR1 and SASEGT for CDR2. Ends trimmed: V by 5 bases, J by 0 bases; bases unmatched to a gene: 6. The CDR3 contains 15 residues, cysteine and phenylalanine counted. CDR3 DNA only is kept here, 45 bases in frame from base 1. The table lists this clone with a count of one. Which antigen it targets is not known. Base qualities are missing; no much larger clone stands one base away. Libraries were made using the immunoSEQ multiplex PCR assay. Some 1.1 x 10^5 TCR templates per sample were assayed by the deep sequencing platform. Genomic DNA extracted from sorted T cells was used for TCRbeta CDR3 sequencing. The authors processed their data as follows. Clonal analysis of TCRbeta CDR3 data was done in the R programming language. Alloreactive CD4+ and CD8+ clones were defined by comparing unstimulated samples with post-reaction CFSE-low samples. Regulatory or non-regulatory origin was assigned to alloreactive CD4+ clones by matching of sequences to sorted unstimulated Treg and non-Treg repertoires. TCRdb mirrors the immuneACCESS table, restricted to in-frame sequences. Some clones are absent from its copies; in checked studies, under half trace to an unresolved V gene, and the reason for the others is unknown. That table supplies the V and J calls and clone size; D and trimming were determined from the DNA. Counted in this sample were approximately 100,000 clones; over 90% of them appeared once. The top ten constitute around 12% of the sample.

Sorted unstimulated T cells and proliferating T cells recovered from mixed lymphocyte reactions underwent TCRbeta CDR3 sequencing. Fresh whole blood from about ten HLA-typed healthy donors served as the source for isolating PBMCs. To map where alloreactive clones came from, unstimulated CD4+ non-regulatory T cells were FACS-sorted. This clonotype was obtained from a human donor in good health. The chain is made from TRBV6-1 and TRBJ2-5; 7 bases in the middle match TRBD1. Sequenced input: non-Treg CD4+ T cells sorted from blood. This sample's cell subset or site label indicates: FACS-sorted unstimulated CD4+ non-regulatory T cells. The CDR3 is CASSTGALYQETQYF. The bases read TGTGCCAGCAGTACAGGGGCGCTGTACCAAGAGACCCAGTACTTC.